This TCR beta chain was documented in a study of control samples from healthy donors and cancer patients. This table comes from immunoSEQ multiplex PCR, and its TCRdb copy is limited to in-frame clones, with some not included. The sample contains 40,000 to 50,000 clones, roughly 77% of which appear only once. V gave up 3 bases and J gave up 1 base; unmatched junction bases: 6. Looked up from germline, CDR1 is MNHEY and CDR2 is SMNVEV (reference sequence). The CDR3 length is 16 residues. There are many counts of this clone. The specimen was formalin-fixed, paraffin-embedded tissue. The chain links TRBV27 to TRBJ2-7, with 10 nucleotides matching TRBD2. This clonotype originated in a male donor with melanoma. The CDR3, as DNA: TGTGCCAGCAGTTTGGGCGCACTAGCGGGGTCCTACGAGCAGTACTTC. Encoded protein: CASSLGALAGSYEQYF.